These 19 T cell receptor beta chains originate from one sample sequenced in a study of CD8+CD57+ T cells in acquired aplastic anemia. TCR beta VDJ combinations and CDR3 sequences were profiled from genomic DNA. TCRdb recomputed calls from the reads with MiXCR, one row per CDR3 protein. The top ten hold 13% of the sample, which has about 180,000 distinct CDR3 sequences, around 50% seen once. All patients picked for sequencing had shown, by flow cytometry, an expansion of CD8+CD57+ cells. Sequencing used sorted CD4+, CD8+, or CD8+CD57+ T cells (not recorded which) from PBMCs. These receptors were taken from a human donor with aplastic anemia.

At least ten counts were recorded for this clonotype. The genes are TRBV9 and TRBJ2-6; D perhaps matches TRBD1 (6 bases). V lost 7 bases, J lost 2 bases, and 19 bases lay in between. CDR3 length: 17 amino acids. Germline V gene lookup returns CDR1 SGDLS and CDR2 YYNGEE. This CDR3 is CASAGSKGETGANVLTF. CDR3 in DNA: TGTGCCAGCGCTGGGTCAAAGGGGGAAACTGGGGCCAACGTCCTGACTTTC.

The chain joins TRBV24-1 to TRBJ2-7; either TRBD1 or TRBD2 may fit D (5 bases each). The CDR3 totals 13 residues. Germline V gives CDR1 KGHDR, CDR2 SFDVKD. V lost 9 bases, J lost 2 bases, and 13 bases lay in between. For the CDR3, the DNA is TGTGCCACCGGAAGGGACGGAACCTACGAGCAGTACTTC. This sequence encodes CATGRDGTYEQYF.

In nucleotides, the CDR3 is TGTGCCAGCAGTGCTAGAGGACAGGGGATGTCCTATAATTCACCCCTCCACTTT. Its translation is CASSARGQGMSYNSPLHF. The genes are TRBV2 and TRBJ1-6, with 9 bases fitting TRBD1. Trimming at V came to 4 bases and at J to 1 base, leaving 8 bases not matched to a gene. CDR1 and CDR2 (germline): SNHLY, FYNNEI. The CDR3 runs to 18 residues.

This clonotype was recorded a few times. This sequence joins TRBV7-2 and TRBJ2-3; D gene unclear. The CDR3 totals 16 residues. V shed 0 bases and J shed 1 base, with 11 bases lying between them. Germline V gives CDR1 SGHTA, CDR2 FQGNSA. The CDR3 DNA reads TGTGCCAGCAGCTTAGCGCGCTTACGGGGCACAGATACGCAGTATTTT. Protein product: CASSLARLRGTDTQYF.

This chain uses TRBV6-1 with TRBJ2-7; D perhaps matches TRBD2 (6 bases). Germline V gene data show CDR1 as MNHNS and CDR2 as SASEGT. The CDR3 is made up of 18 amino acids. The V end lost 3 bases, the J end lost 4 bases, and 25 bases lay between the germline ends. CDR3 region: CASSDKPAVGVAAYEQYF. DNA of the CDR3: TGTGCCAGCAGTGATAAACCCGCGGTGGGGGTAGCGGCTTACGAGCAGTACTTC.

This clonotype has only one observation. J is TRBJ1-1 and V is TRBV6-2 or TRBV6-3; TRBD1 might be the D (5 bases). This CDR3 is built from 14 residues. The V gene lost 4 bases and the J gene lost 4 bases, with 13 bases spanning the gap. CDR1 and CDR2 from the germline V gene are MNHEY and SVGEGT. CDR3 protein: CASSFQGRGTEAFF. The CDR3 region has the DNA TGTGCCAGCAGTTTTCAGGGTCGAGGCACTGAAGCTTTCTTT.

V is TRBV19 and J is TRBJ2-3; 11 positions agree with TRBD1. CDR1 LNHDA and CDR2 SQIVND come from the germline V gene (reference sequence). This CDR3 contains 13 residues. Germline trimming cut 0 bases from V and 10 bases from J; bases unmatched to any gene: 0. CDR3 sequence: CASSIEGQGAQYF. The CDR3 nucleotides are TGTGCCAGTAGTATAGAGGGACAGGGGGCGCAGTATTTT. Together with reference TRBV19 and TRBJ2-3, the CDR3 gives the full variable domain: DGGITQSPKYLFRKEGQNVTLSCEQNLNHDAMYWYRQDPGQGLRLIYYSQIVNDFQKGDIAEGYSVSREKKESFPLTVTSAQKNPTAFYLCASSIEGQGAQYFGPGTRLTVL.

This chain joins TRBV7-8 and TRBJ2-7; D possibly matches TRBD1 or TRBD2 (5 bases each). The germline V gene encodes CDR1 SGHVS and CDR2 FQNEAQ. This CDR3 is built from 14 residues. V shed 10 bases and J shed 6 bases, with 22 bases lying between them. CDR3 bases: TGTGCCACCGGTCAGGGACGGGTAATACGCGAGCAGTACTTC. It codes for CATGQGRVIREQYF.

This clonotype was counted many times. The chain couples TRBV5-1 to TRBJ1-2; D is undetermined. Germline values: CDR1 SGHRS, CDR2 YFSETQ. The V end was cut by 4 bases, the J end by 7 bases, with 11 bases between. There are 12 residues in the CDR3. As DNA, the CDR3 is TGCGCCAGCAGCGACCTGGGGTTTGGCTACACCTTC. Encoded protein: CASSDLGFGYTF. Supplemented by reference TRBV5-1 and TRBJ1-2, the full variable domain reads KAGVTQTPRYLIKTRGQQVTLSCSPISGHRSVSWYQQTPGQGLQFLFEYFSETQRNKGNFPGRFSGRQFSNSRSEMNVSTLELGDSALYLCASSDLGFGYTFGSGTRLTVV.

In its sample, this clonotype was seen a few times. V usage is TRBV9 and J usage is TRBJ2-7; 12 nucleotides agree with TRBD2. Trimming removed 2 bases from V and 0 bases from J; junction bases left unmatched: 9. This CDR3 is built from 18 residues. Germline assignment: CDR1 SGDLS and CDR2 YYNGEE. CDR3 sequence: CASSVAALAGGPSYEQYF. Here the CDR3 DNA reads TGTGCCAGCAGCGTGGCTGCACTAGCGGGGGGCCCCTCCTACGAGCAGTACTTC.

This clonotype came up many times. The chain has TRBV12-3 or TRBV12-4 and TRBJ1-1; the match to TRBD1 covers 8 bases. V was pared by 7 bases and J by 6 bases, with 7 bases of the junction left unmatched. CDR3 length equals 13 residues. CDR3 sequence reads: CASTDRGRSEAFF. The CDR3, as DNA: TGTGCCAGCACCGACAGGGGTAGGTCTGAAGCTTTCTTT.

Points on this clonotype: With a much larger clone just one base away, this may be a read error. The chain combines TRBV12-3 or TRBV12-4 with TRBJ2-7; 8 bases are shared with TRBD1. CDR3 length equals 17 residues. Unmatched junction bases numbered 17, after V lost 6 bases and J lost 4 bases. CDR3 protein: CASRPKTGVRDAYEQYF. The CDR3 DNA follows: TGTGCCAGCAGGCCAAAGACAGGGGTACGGGATGCGTACGAGCAGTACTTC.

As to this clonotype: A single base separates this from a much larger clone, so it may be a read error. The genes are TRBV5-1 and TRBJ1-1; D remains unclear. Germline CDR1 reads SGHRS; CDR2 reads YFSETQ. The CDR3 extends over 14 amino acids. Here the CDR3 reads CASSIGRRNAEAFF. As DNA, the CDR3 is TGCGCCAGCAGCATCGGACGGCGGAACGCTGAAGCTTTCTTT.

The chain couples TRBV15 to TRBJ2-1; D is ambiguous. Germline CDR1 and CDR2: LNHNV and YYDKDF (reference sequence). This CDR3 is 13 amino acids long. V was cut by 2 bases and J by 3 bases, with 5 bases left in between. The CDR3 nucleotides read TGTGCCACCAGCAGATTTGGCTACAATGAGCAGTTCTTC. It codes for CATSRFGYNEQFF.

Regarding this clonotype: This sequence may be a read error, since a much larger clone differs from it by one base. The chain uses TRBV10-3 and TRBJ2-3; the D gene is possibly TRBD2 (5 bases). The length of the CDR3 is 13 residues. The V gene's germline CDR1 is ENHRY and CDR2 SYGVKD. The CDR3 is CASSELVTDTQYF. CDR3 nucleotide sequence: TGTGCCAGCAGTGAACTAGTCACAGATACGCAGTATTTT.

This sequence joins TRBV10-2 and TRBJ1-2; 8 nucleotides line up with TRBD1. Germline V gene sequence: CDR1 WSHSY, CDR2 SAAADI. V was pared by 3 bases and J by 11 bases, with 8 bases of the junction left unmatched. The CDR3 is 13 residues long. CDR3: CASSDSRTGMYTF. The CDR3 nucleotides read TGCGCCAGCAGTGATTCAAGGACAGGGATGTACACCTTC.

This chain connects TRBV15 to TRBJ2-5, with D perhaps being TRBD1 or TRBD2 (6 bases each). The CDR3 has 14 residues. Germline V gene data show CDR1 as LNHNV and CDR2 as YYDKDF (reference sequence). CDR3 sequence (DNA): TGTGCTACCCCGGGAGAGGGGGGCCAAGAGACCCAGTACTTC. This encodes CATPGEGGQETQYF.

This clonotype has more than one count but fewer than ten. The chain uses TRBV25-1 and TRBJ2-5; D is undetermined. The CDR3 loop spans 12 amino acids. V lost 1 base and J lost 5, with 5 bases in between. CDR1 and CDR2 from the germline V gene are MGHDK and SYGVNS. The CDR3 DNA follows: TGTGCCAGCAGTGAATCGTGGGAGACCCAGTACTTC. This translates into CASSESWETQYF.

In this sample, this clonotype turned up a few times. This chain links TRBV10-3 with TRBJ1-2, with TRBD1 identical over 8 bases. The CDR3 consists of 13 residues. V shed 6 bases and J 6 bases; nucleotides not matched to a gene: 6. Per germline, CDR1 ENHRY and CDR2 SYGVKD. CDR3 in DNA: TGTGCCATCAGCGACAGGGGAGAGAATGGCTACACCTTC. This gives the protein CAISDRGENGYTF.